This T cell receptor (beta chain) originates from a study of T cells in Graves' hyperthyroidism and ophthalmopathy. Amplification yielded TCR beta CDR3 regions, with RNA transcripts as the source. RT-PCR in the first round (using the HTBI primer set) targeted the TCR CDR3. TCRdb itself ran the multiplex PCR reads through MiXCR, one entry per CDR3 protein. The sample yields about 270,000 distinct CDR3 sequences, roughly 20% seen once. In its sample, this clonotype was seen a few times. The ends lost 5 bases at V and 3 bases at J; junction bases unmatched: 5. The CDR3 totals 14 residues. CDR1 and CDR2 (germline): SGHRS, YFSETQ.

Sequencing was performed on blood. This sequence originates from a man aged 25-45 years with Graves' ophthalmopathy. The chain couples TRBV5-1 to TRBJ2-3; 8 bases are a match to TRBD1. The CDR3 spells CASRHRGRTDTQYF. As DNA, the CDR3 is TGCGCCAGCAGGCACAGGGGGAGGACAGATACGCAGTATTTT.